Below are 17 T cell receptor beta chains sequenced from a single sample in a study of T cells in Graves' hyperthyroidism and ophthalmopathy. TCR beta CDR3 regions were amplified from RNA transcripts. TCR CDR3 regions were first amplified by RT-PCR with HTBI primers. TCRdb re-called the multiplex PCR reads through MiXCR, storing one row per CDR3 protein. This table holds roughly 660,000 distinct CDR3 sequences, approximately 15% found once. Specimen: blood. These receptors originate from a man between 45 and 60 years old with Graves' hyperthyroidism.

This clonotype has more than one count but fewer than ten. This chain links TRBV20-1 with TRBJ2-1; D is undetermined. The ends were cut back, 0 bases at V and 6 bases at J, with 21 bases in the middle. This CDR3 spans 17 amino acids. Germline values: CDR1 DFQATT, CDR2 SNEGSKA (reference sequence). The CDR3 spells CSARDPLALVSTNEQFF. In nucleotides, the CDR3 is TGCAGTGCTAGAGATCCCTTGGCTCTGGTATCGACCAATGAGCAGTTCTTC.

This clonotype was seen ten or more times. The chain is built from TRBV19 and TRBJ1-5; D remains unclear. The germline gives CDR1 LNHDA, CDR2 SQIVND (reference sequence). V was shortened by 5 bases and J by 0 bases, with 11 bases between the two germline ends. This CDR3 has 15 residues. CDR3 sequence reads: CASSRGGSSNQPQHF. DNA for the CDR3: TGTGCCAGTAGTCGGGGAGGTAGTAGCAATCAGCCCCAGCATTTT.

This clonotype was found many times. This rearrangement joins TRBV18 to TRBJ2-3; 7 bases are a match to TRBD1. Trimming took 1 base from V and 7 from J; bases not matched to a gene: 5. From germline, CDR1 is KGHSH and CDR2 LQKENI. The CDR3 totals 14 residues. CDR3: CASSPQDRAHTQYF. Written as DNA, the CDR3 is TGTGCCAGCTCACCACAAGACAGGGCTCATACGCAGTATTTT.

In this sample, this clonotype turned up a few times. The V call is TRBV9, the J call TRBJ2-1; TRBD2 aligns across 10 bases. CDR3 size: 17 residues. Germline V gene sequence: CDR1 SGDLS, CDR2 YYNGEE. V was pared by 3 bases and J by 1 base, with 7 bases of the junction left unmatched. Written as DNA, the CDR3 is TGTGCCAGCAGCGGACGTCTAGCGGGGGCATCCTACAATGAGCAGTTCTTC. Amino acid sequence: CASSGRLAGASYNEQFF.

The chain uses TRBV20-1 and TRBJ2-2; 12 bases align to TRBD2. The V gene end was trimmed by 5 bases and the J gene end by 5 bases; junction bases not matched to a gene: 3. Germline CDR1 and CDR2: DFQATT and SNEGSKA (reference sequence). CDR3 length equals 14 residues. The chain's CDR3 is CSAHGLAGTGELFF. CDR3 DNA: TGCAGTGCTCATGGACTAGCGGGAACCGGGGAGCTGTTTTTT.

This clonotype showed up many times. V usage is TRBV20-1 and J usage is TRBJ1-6; D ambiguous. From germline, CDR1 is DFQATT and CDR2 SNEGSKA (reference sequence). V was cut by 5 bases and J by 3 bases, with 11 bases left in between. This CDR3 has 14 residues. As DNA, the CDR3 is TGCAGTGCTGCTAGGGATTACTATAATTCACCCCTCCACTTT. This sequence encodes CSAARDYYNSPLHF.

This clonotype was counted at least ten times. The gene calls are TRBV7-8 and TRBJ2-7; 9 bases align to TRBD1. This CDR3 spans 14 amino acids. Trimming removed 5 bases from V and 6 bases from J; junction bases left unmatched: 8. Germline V gene sequence: CDR1 SGHVS, CDR2 FQNEAQ. CDR3 sequence reads: CASSPGQGSREQYF. CDR3 bases: TGTGCCAGCAGCCCGGGACAGGGATCTCGCGAGCAGTACTTC.

The chain employs TRBV19 and TRBJ1-6; no clear D. The CDR3 has 13 residues. The V and J ends lost 6 bases and 7 bases respectively, with 10 bases between them. CDR1 is LNHDA, CDR2 SQIVND, per germline (reference sequence). The CDR3 DNA reads as TGTGCCAGTAGAGACGCATGGAATTCACCCCTCCACTTT. Translated, it gives CASRDAWNSPLHF.

This clonotype was counted at least ten times. This rearrangement joins TRBV2 to TRBJ2-1; 9 bases are a match to TRBD2. CDR3 length: 14 amino acids. Germline V gene sequence: CDR1 SNHLY, CDR2 FYNNEI. J gave up 4 bases and V 6 bases, and 4 bases lay outside the gene matches. The chain's CDR3 is CASRLTSGYNEQFF. The CDR3 nucleotides are TGTGCCAGCAGACTGACTAGCGGTTACAATGAGCAGTTCTTC.

There are many counts of this clonotype. The gene calls are TRBV11-2 and TRBJ1-4; no definite D call. V was trimmed by 1 base and J by 8 bases, leaving 14 bases between them. Germline values: CDR1 SGHAT, CDR2 FQNNGV. The CDR3 runs to 15 residues. The DNA for the CDR3 is TGTGCCAGCAGCTTAGGGGTAACTCGGAACGAAAAACTGTTTTTT. Translation gives CASSLGVTRNEKLFF.

This clonotype occurred many times. The chain couples TRBV28 to TRBJ1-1, with TRBD1 identical over 7 bases. V lost 3 bases and J lost 7; bases outside the gene matches: 11. Germline assignment: CDR1 MDHEN and CDR2 SYDVKM. The CDR3 is 15 residues long. The CDR3 loop is CASSFRDSVGLEAFF. The CDR3 DNA is TGTGCCAGCAGTTTCCGGGACAGCGTGGGCCTTGAAGCTTTCTTT.

This clonotype was seen many times. The chain uses TRBV10-2 and TRBJ2-5, with D unclear. There are 14 residues in the CDR3. Trimming pared 4 bases from V and 2 bases from J, leaving 11 bases between. The V gene's germline CDR1 is WSHSY and CDR2 SAAADI. In DNA form, the CDR3 reads TGCGCCAGCAGTGGACGGACCCCTCAAGAGACCCAGTACTTC. This codes for CASSGRTPQETQYF.

At least ten counts were recorded for this clonotype. V usage is TRBV11-2 and J usage is TRBJ2-7, with a possible D match to TRBD2 (6 bases). V was trimmed by 1 base and J by 0 bases, leaving 10 bases between them. This CDR3 has 15 residues. Per the germline V gene, CDR1 is SGHAT and CDR2 is FQNNGV. CDR3 bases: TGTGCCAGCAGCTTAGCATGGGGACTCTCCTACGAGCAGTACTTC. Protein: CASSLAWGLSYEQYF.

The chain combines TRBV3-1 with TRBJ1-1, with TRBD1 as a possible D gene (6 bases). Trimming removed 3 bases at V and 0 bases at J, with 11 bases between. In germline, CDR1 is LGHDT, CDR2 YNNKEL (reference sequence). The CDR3 spans 15 residues. CDR3 in DNA: TGTGCCAGCAGCCAGCGGGACACCTTGAACACTGAAGCTTTCTTT. It translates to CASSQRDTLNTEAFF. Based on the CDR3 plus reference TRBV3-1 and TRBJ1-1, the full variable domain is DTAVSQTPKYLVTQMGNDKSIKCEQNLGHDTMYWYKQDSKKFLKIMFSYNNKELIINETVPNRFSPKSPDKAHLNLHINSLELGDSAVYFCASSQRDTLNTEAFFGQGTRLTVV.

This clonotype was detected ten times or more. The chain recombines TRBV11-2 with TRBJ2-3, with D possibly called TRBD1 or TRBD2 (5 bases each). V was cut by 6 bases and J by 3 bases, with 19 bases left in between. Germline CDR1 SGHAT, CDR2 FQNNGV. The CDR3 is 16 residues long. CDR3 DNA: TGTGCCAGCAGTTTTATTGGGGGATTAGTGACAGATACGCAGTATTTT. Translating gives CASSFIGGLVTDTQYF.

The chain joins TRBV18 to TRBJ2-3; possible D gene TRBD1, 5 bases. V gave up 3 bases and J gave up 2 bases, with 15 bases separating them. The CDR3 loop spans 16 amino acids. From germline, CDR1 is KGHSH and CDR2 LQKENI. In nucleotides, the CDR3 is TGTGCCAGCTCACCTACGTACAGGCTTGTCACAGATACGCAGTATTTT. Its translation is CASSPTYRLVTDTQYF.

This chain connects TRBV7-9 to TRBJ2-1; 9 bases are shared with TRBD2. CDR1 is SEHNR and CDR2 is FQNEAQ in the germline V gene (reference sequence). CDR3 length: 16 amino acids. V dropped 5 bases and J dropped 7; count of bases not matched to a gene: 12. The CDR3 DNA reads as TGTGCCAGCAGCCGAAGGTTAGCGGGAGACCGTAATGAGCAGTTCTTC. Encoded protein: CASSRRLAGDRNEQFF.